These T cell receptor beta chains were read from a single sample in a study of shared clonotypes between healthy human individuals. Repertoires were generated with immunoSEQ multiplex PCR, while TCRdb's copy carries only in-frame clones and drops some. The table includes about 2.4 million clones, around 94% detected once. The material sequenced was naive CD4+ T cells sorted from blood. These receptors originate from a man between 18 and 35 years old in good health. Each CDR3 is given with its conserved first and last residue. Fields, in order: D gene, clone size, V gene, CDR3 length, J gene, CDR3 DNA, CDR3 protein. A D gene is named only where the DNA matches it firmly. Size tells how often a clone was seen (once, few, many) or the class of an expanded clone, and some rows leave it out.

-,-,TRBV27,17,TRBJ2-1,TGTGCCAGCAGTCGATCCCGGGGCGGGGCTACCTACAATGAGCAGTTCTTC,CASSRSRGGATYNEQFF
-,-,TRBV5-1,16,TRBJ2-5,TGCGCCAGCAGCACCTTGCGGGACCACTACAAGGAGACCCAGTACTTC,CASSTLRDHYKETQYF
-,-,TRBV4-1,15,TRBJ1-4,TGCGCCAGCAGCTCCTCTTACGCGGCTAATGAAAAACTGTTTTTT,CASSSSYAANEKLFF
TRBD2,-,TRBV6-5,15,TRBJ2-7,TGTGCCAGCAGTTACGAGGGACTAGCAGGCTACGAGCAGTACTTC,CASSYEGLAGYEQYF
-,-,TRBV14,15,TRBJ1-2,TGTGCCAGCAGCGGAAGATACCAGGGAGGTGGAGGCTACACCTTC,CASSGRYQGGGGYTF
TRBD1,once,TRBV5-5,15,TRBJ1-2,TGTGCCAGCAGCCTCGCGACAGGGGGGGTCTATGGCTACACCTTC,CASSLATGGVYGYTF
TRBD2,once,TRBV27,16,TRBJ2-2,TGTGCCAGCAGTTTACGGCTAGCGGGAGGGCCCGGGGAGCTGTTTTTT,CASSLRLAGGPGELFF
-,-,TRBV11-2,12,TRBJ1-2,TGTGCCAGCAGCTTTGGTAACTATGGCTACACCTTC,CASSFGNYGYTF
TRBD2,-,TRBV5-8,15,TRBJ2-3,TGTGCCAGCAGCTTGGCCCTCGGGGGGGGTGATACGCAGTATTTT,CASSLALGGGDTQYF
-,-,TRBV10-3,13,TRBJ1-1,TGTGCCATCAGTGAGTCGTGGAACACTGAAGCTTTCTTT,CAISESWNTEAFF
-,-,TRBV30,12,TRBJ1-1,TGTGCCTGGAGCACAAAGAACACTGAAGCTTTCTTT,CAWSTKNTEAFF
-,-,TRBV29-1,11,TRBJ2-2,TGCAGCGTGAAAGACACCGGGGAGCTGTTTTTT,CSVKDTGELFF
-,-,TRBV6-5,15,TRBJ2-2,TGTGCCAGCAGGCCGGGGAGGGGGAGCACCGGGGAGCTGTTTTTT,CASRPGRGSTGELFF
-,-,TRBV10-3,13,TRBJ1-4,TGTGCCATCAGTGAGTCGAATAGTGAAAAACTGTTTTTT,CAISESNSEKLFF
TRBD1,-,TRBV6-1,15,TRBJ2-1,TGTGCCAGCACCCCCGGACAGGTCTCCTACAATGAGCAGTTCTTC,CASTPGQVSYNEQFF
-,-,TRBV5-1,14,TRBJ2-5,TGCGCCAGCAGCTTGGTCCCAGATCAAGAGACCCAGTACTTC,CASSLVPDQETQYF
TRBD1,-,TRBV6-5,14,TRBJ2-7,TGTGCCAGCAGAATACCCGGGACAGAATTCGAGCAGTACTTC,CASRIPGTEFEQYF
TRBD2,once,TRBV28,14,TRBJ2-7,TGTGCCAGCAGAGAAGCGGGGGCCTCCTACGAGCAGTACTTC,CASREAGASYEQYF
-,-,TRBV5-1,14,TRBJ1-5,TGCGCCAGCAGCTTGACAGGAGACGATCAGCCCCAGCATTTT,CASSLTGDDQPQHF
TRBD1,-,TRBV9,15,TRBJ1-1,TGTGCCAGCAGCGCACAGGGGACGCAGGACACTGAAGCTTTCTTT,CASSAQGTQDTEAFF